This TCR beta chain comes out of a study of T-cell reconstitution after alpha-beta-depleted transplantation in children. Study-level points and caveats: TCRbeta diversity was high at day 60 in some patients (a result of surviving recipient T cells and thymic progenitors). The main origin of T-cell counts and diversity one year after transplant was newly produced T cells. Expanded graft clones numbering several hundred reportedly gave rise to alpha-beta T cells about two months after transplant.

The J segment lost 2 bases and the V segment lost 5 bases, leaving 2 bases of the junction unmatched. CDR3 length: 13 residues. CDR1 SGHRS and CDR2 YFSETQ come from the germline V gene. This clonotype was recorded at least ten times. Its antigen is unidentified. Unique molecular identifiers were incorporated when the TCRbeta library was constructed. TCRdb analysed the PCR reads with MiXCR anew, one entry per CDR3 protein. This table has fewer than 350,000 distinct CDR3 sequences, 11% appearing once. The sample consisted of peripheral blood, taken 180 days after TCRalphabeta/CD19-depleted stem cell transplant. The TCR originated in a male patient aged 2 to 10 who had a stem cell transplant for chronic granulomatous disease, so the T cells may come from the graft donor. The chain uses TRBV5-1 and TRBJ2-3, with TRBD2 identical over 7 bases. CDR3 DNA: TGCGCCAGCAGGGCGGGAGCCACAGATACGCAGTATTTT. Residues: CASRAGATDTQYF.